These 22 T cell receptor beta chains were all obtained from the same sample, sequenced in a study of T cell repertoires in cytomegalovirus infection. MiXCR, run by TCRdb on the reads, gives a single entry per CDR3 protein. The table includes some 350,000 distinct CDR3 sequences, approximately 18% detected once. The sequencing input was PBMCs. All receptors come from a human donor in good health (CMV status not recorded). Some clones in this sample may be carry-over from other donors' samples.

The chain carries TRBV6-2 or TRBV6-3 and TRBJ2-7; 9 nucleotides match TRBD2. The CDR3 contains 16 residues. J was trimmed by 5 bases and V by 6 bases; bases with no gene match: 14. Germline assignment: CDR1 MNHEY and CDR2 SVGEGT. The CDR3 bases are TGTGCCAGCAGCCGGGTGACTCCAGCGGGAGGCCACGAGCAGTACTTC. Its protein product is CASSRVTPAGGHEQYF.

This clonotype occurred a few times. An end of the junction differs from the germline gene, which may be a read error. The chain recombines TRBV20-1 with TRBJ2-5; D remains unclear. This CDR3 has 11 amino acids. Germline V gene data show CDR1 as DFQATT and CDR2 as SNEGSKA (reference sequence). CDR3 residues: CSARSPGPENF. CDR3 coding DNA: TGCAGTGCTAGATCCCCCGGGCCAGAGAACTTC.

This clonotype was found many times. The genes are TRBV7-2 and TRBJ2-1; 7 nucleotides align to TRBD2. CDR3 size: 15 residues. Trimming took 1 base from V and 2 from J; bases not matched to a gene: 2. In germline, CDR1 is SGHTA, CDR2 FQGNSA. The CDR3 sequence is CASSLGGGTYNEQFF. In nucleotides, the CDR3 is TGTGCCAGCAGCTTAGGCGGGGGTACCTACAATGAGCAGTTCTTC.

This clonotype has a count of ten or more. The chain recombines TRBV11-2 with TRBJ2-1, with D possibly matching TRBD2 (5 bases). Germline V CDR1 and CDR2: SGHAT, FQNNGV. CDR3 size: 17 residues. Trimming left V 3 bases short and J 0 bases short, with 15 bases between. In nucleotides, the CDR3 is TGTGCCAGCAGCTTGTTTACGGGAAAGAACTCCTACAATGAGCAGTTCTTC. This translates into CASSLFTGKNSYNEQFF.

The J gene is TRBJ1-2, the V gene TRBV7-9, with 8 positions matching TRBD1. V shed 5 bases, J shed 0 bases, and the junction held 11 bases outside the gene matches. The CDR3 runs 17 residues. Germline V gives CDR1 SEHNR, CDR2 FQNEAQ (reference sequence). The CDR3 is CASSPSGQATANYGYTF. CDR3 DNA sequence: TGTGCCAGCAGCCCCTCGGGACAGGCAACAGCTAACTATGGCTACACCTTC.

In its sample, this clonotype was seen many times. The CDR3 loop reads CASSRLLVRGAGEGYTF. In DNA, the CDR3 is TGCGCCAGCAGCCGATTGCTTGTGAGGGGCGCGGGGGAGGGCTACACCTTC. V gene TRBV4-1 combines with J gene TRBJ1-2, with D tentatively TRBD1 (5 bases). Trimming left V 4 bases short and J 8 bases short, with 26 bases between. From germline, CDR1 is MGHRA and CDR2 YSYEKL. The CDR3 is 17 residues long.

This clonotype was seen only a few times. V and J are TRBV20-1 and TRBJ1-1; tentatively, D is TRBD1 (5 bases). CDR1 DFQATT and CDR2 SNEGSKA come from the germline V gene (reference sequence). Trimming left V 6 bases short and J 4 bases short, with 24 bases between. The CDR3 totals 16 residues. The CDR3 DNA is TGCAGTGCCATTGACGTTCGGGGCCCCCGGGGCACTGAAGCTTTCTTT. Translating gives CSAIDVRGPRGTEAFF.

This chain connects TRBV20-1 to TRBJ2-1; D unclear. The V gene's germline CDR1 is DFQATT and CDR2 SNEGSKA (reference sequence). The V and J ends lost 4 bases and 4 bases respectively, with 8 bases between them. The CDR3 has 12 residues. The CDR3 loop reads CSAIMGYNEQFF. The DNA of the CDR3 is TGCAGTGCTATTATGGGTTACAATGAGCAGTTCTTC.

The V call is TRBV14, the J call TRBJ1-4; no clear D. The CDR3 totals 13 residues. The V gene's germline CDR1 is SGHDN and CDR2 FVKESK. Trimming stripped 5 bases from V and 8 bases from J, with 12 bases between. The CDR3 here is CASSVGSREKLFF. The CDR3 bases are TGTGCCAGCAGCGTCGGGTCCCGGGAAAAACTGTTTTTT. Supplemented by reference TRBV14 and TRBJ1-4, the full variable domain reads EAGVTQFPSHSVIEKGQTVTLRCDPISGHDNLYWYRRVMGKEIKFLLHFVKESKQDESGMPNNRFLAERTGGTYSTLKVQPAELEDSGVYFCASSVGSREKLFFGSGTQLSVL.

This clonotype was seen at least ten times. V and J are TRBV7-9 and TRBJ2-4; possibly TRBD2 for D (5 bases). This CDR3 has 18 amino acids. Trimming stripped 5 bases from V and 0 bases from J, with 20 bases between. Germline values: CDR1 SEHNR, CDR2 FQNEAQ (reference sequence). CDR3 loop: CASSGPVGGRGAKNIQYF. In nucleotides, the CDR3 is TGTGCCAGCAGCGGCCCGGTGGGCGGGCGTGGAGCCAAAAACATTCAGTACTTC.

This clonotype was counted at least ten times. The CDR3 nucleotides read TGTGCCAGCAGCCAAAGAGGGAGCTCCTACAATGAGCAGTTCTTC. Protein: CASSQRGSSYNEQFF. J is TRBJ2-1 and V is TRBV6-6; possibly TRBD2 for D (5 bases). Germline CDR1 and CDR2: MNHNY and SVGAGI (reference sequence). V lost 6 bases and J lost 0, with 12 bases in between. The CDR3 is 15 residues long.

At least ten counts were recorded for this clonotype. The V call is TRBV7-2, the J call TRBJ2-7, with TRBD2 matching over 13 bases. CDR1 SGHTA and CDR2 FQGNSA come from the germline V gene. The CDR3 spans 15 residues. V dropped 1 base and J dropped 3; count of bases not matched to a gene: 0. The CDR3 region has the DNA TGTGCCAGCAGCTTAGGACTAGCGGGGGGCTACGAGCAGTACTTC. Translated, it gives CASSLGLAGGYEQYF.

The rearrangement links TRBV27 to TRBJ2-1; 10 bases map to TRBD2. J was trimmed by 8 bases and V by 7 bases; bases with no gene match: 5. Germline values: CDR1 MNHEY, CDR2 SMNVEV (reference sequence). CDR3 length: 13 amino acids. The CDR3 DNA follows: TGTGCCAGCATTGGCAGCGGGAGGGATGAGCAGTTCTTC. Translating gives CASIGSGRDEQFF.

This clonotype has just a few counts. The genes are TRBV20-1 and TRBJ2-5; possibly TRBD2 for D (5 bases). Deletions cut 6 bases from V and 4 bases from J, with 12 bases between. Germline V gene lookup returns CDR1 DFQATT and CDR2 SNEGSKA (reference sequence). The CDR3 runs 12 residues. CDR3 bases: TGCAGTGCCCTGCGAGGGAGAGAGACCCAGTACTTC. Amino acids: CSALRGRETQYF.

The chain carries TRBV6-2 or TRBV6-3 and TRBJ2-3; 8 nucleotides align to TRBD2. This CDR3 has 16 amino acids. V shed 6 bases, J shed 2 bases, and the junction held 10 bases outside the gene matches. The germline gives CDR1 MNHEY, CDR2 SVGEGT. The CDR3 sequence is CASSWRLAGYTDTQYF. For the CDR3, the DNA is TGTGCCAGCAGCTGGAGGTTAGCGGGATACACAGATACGCAGTATTTT.

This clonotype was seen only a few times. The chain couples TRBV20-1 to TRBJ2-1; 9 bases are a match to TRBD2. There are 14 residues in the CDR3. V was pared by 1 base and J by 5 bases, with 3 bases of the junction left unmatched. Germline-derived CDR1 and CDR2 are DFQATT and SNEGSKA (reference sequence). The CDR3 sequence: CSARASGDNNEQFF. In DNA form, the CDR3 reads TGCAGTGCTAGAGCTAGCGGGGATAACAATGAGCAGTTCTTC.

CDR3 in DNA: TGTGCCAGCAGTCCCCATGGGCGGAGCACTGAAGCTTTCTTT. This gives the protein CASSPHGRSTEAFF. The chain couples TRBV28 to TRBJ1-1; D remains unclear. Germline CDR1 reads MDHEN; CDR2 reads SYDVKM. V lost 5 bases and J lost 4, with 14 bases in between. The CDR3 loop spans 14 amino acids.

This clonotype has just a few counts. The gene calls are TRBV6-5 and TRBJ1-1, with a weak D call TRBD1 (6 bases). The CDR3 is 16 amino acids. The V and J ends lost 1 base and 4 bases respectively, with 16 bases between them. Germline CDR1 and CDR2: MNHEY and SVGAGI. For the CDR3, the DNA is TGTGCCAGCAGTTACTTAAACAGGGTTCAGGGCACTGAAGCTTTCTTT. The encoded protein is CASSYLNRVQGTEAFF.

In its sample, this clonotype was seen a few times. The CDR3 is CASRSSRVKGTQYF. The CDR3 DNA follows: TGTGCCAGCAGATCAAGCAGGGTTAAGGGGACCCAGTACTTC. This chain connects TRBV7-2 to TRBJ2-5; D might be TRBD1 (5 bases). V was cut by 6 bases and J by 7 bases, with 18 bases left in between. Germline V gene sequence: CDR1 SGHTA, CDR2 FQGNSA. The CDR3 consists of 14 residues.

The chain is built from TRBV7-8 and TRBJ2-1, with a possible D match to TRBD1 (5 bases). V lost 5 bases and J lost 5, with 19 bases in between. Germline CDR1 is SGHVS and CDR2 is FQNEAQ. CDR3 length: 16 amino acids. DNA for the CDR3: TGTGCCAGCAGCCCATTACAGGTTCCGGACAACAATGAGCAGTTCTTC. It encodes CASSPLQVPDNNEQFF. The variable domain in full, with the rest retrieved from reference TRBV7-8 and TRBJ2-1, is GAGVSQSPRYKVAKRGQDVALRCDPISGHVSLFWYQQALGQGPEFLTYFQNEAQLDKSGLPSDRFFAERPEGSVSTLKIQRTQQEDSAVYLCASSPLQVPDNNEQFFGPGTRLTVL.

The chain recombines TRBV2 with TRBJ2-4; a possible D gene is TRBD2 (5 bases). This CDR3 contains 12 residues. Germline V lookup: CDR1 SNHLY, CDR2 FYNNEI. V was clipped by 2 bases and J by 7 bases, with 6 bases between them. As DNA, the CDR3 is TGTGCCAGCAGTGAAAGCGGTAACATTCAGTACTTC. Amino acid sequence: CASSESGNIQYF.

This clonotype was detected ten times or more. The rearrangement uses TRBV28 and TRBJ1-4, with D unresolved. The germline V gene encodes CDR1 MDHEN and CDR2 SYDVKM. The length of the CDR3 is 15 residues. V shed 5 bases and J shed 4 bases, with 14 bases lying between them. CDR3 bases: TGTGCCAGCAGTCCCGTGAAGGACTATAATGAAAAACTGTTTTTT. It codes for CASSPVKDYNEKLFF.